Below, 18 T cell receptor beta chains from the same sample are listed, as sequenced in a study of long-term antiretroviral therapy in people with HIV. Survey-level resolution applied to immunoSEQ assay v3.0. Data came from immunoSEQ multiplex PCR; TCRdb stores just in-frame clones and leaves some out. The table has 25,000 to 35,000 clones, about 90% seen once. The sequencing used unsorted PBMCs, collected 2 years after starting antiretroviral therapy. The receptors shown here come from a man in his fifties or sixties with HIV.

This rearrangement joins TRBV15 to TRBJ1-5; a possible D gene is TRBD1 (5 bases). From germline, CDR1 is LNHNV and CDR2 YYDKDF (reference sequence). This CDR3 has 15 residues. The germline V and J ends were trimmed by 3 bases and 7 bases, with 16 bases remaining between them. CDR3 bases: TGTGCCACCAGCAGTGATCGGGGGATGGGGCAGCCCCAGCATTTT. Translation gives CATSSDRGMGQPQHF. The variable domain in full, completed from reference TRBV15 and TRBJ1-5, reads DAMVIQNPRYQVTQFGKPVTLSCSQTLNHNVMYWYQQKSSQAPKLLFHYYDKDFNNEADTPDNFQSRRPNTSFCFLDIRSPGLGDTAMYLCATSSDRGMGQPQHFGDGTRLSIL.

This clone appeared once. The chain recombines TRBV7-9 with TRBJ2-3; D gene ambiguous. Germline values: CDR1 SEHNR, CDR2 FQNEAQ (reference sequence). Trimming shortened V by 5 bases and J by 5 bases, and 11 bases separated the two germline ends. This CDR3 is 13 amino acids long. The CDR3 DNA reads TGTGCCAGCAGCCGAACAGTAGGAGATACGCAGTATTTT. This gives the protein CASSRTVGDTQYF.

The chain employs TRBV2 and TRBJ1-2; the D gene is possibly TRBD1 (5 bases). Trimming took 7 bases from V and 10 from J, leaving 19 bases between them. The CDR3 extends over 13 amino acids. Germline values: CDR1 SNHLY, CDR2 FYNNEI. DNA of the CDR3: TGTGCCAGCAAAGACGGGACTTCCATTGACTACACCTTC. Its protein product is CASKDGTSIDYTF.

V gene TRBV7-2 combines with J gene TRBJ2-5; D is uncertain. Germline CDR1 is SGHTA and CDR2 is FQGNSA. Trimming left V 2 bases short and J 5 bases short, with 9 bases between. The CDR3 sequence is 13 residues long. The CDR3 here is CASSLRALETQYF. CDR3 nucleotides: TGTGCCAGCAGCTTAAGGGCTCTGGAGACCCAGTACTTC.

The chain has TRBV9 and TRBJ2-3, with TRBD1 as a possible D gene (7 bases). The CDR3 length is 12 residues. Germline CDR1 reads SGDLS; CDR2 reads YYNGEE. The ends were cut back, 2 bases at V and 8 bases at J, with 9 bases in the middle. CDR3 protein: CASSVQGGTQYF. The CDR3 DNA sequence: TGTGCCAGCAGCGTCCAGGGGGGTACGCAGTATTTT.

The chain recombines TRBV5-8 with TRBJ2-5, with 12 bases that match TRBD2. Germline CDR1 SGHTS, CDR2 YDEGEE. The CDR3 runs 16 residues. The V and J ends lost 3 bases and 5 bases, in that order; junction bases with no gene match: 8. The CDR3 DNA is TGTGCCAGCAGCTCGTGGACTAGCGGGATAGTGGAGACCCAGTACTTC. Protein sequence: CASSSWTSGIVETQYF.

J is TRBJ2-7 and V is TRBV12-5; either TRBD1 or TRBD2 may fit D (6 bases each). Germline loops: CDR1 LGHNT, CDR2 FRNRAP. Trimming left V 0 bases short and J 3 bases short, with 12 bases between. The CDR3 has 15 residues. The CDR3 DNA sequence: TGTGCTAGTGGTTTGGTACTACAGGGAGGCTACGAGCAGTACTTC. This codes for CASGLVLQGGYEQYF. Filled out from reference TRBV12-5 and TRBJ2-7, the complete variable domain reads DARVTQTPRHKVTEMGQEVTMRCQPILGHNTVFWYRQTMMQGLELLAYFRNRAPLDDSGMPKDRFSAEMPDATLATLKIQPSEPRDSAVYFCASGLVLQGGYEQYFGPGTRLTVT.

This clone was seen only a few times. The CDR3 sequence: CASSVGPPQVQFF. For the CDR3, the DNA is TGTGCCAGCAGTGTGGGGCCCCCACAGGTCCAGTTCTTC. V is TRBV6-1 and J is TRBJ2-1; possibly TRBD1 for D (5 bases). Trimming took off 4 bases at V and 13 bases at J, with 17 bases between the two ends. CDR3 length: 13 residues. Germline V lookup: CDR1 MNHNS, CDR2 SASEGT.

Concerning this clone itself: Other DNA sequences of this sample code for an identical CDR3. This chain uses TRBV7-2 with TRBJ1-4; D is possibly TRBD1 (5 bases). Deletions cut 6 bases from V and 4 bases from J, with 18 bases between. CDR3 length: 16 amino acids. Germline V gives CDR1 SGHTA, CDR2 FQGNSA. CDR3 amino acids: CASRPGSGHLNEKLFF. The CDR3 DNA is TGTGCCAGCAGACCGGGGTCAGGACACCTTAATGAAAAACTGTTTTTT.

The chain couples TRBV4-3 to TRBJ2-7, with D perhaps TRBD2 (6 bases). Germline loops: CDR1 LGHNA, CDR2 YSLEER. The CDR3 length is 16 residues. Trimming took off 0 bases at V and 1 base at J, with 13 bases between the two ends. The CDR3, as DNA: TGCGCCAGCAGCCAAGATAGGCGGGGAGAATCCTACGAGCAGTACTTC. It encodes CASSQDRRGESYEQYF.

The table lists this clone with a count of one. The chain links TRBV6-1 to TRBJ2-1, with 7 bases that match TRBD1. Germline CDR1 is MNHNS and CDR2 is SASEGT. The CDR3 is 15 residues long. V dropped 5 bases and J dropped 9; count of bases not matched to a gene: 13. The CDR3 reads CASSRRQGRTIEQFF. The CDR3, as DNA: TGTGCCAGCAGTAGACGACAGGGAAGGACAATTGAGCAGTTCTTC.

This chain connects TRBV2 to TRBJ1-3; 9 bases line up with TRBD1. This CDR3 has 15 residues. J was trimmed by 6 bases and V by 6 bases; bases with no gene match: 9. From germline, CDR1 is SNHLY and CDR2 FYNNEI. As DNA, the CDR3 is TGTGCCAGCAGGCCTGCGGGACAGGGCGCAAACACCATATATTTT. It encodes CASRPAGQGANTIYF.

The chain employs TRBV10-2 and TRBJ1-6; the D is unclear. CDR1 WSHSY and CDR2 SAAADI come from the germline V gene. The V gene lost 4 bases and the J gene lost 7 bases, with 5 bases spanning the gap. There are 12 residues in the CDR3. The CDR3 sequence: CASSVGNSPLHF. The CDR3 DNA reads as TGCGCCAGCAGTGTGGGGAATTCACCCCTCCACTTT.

Turning to this clone: An end of the junction does not agree with germline; a read error may underlie this. The CDR3 here is CASSFRWTDQETQYF. The CDR3 nucleotides read TGTGCTAGCAGCTTCCGATGGACGGACCAAGAGACCCAGTACTTC. This chain connects TRBV7-7 to TRBJ2-5; D not resolved. Germline V lookup: CDR1 SSHAT, CDR2 FNYEAQ (reference sequence). The CDR3 length is 15 residues.

This clone showed up just a few times. The chain is built from TRBV6-5 and TRBJ1-4; unclear D gene. Trimming pared 6 bases from V and 8 bases from J, leaving 16 bases between. CDR3 length: 14 residues. The V gene's germline CDR1 is MNHEY and CDR2 SVGAGI. The CDR3 DNA is TGTGCCAGCAGACCCAGCGGGGTAGGGGAAAAACTGTTTTTT. Its translation is CASRPSGVGEKLFF.

This chain links TRBV27 with TRBJ2-5, with D hard to call. The CDR3 runs to 12 residues. Trimming left V 3 bases short and J 7 bases short, with 9 bases between. Germline V gene data show CDR1 as MNHEY and CDR2 as SMNVEV (reference sequence). The CDR3 protein is CASSFLEGTQYF. The CDR3 region has the DNA TGTGCCAGCAGTTTCTTGGAAGGGACCCAGTACTTC.

This clone has more than one count but fewer than ten. The V call is TRBV30, the J call TRBJ1-2; D is possibly TRBD1 (6 bases). Trimming removed 2 bases from V and 6 bases from J, with 13 bases in between. Germline-derived CDR1 and CDR2 are GTSNPN and SVGIG (reference sequence). The CDR3 length is 13 residues. In DNA form, the CDR3 reads TGTGCCTGGAGTCGGGGGCCGAGCCATGGCTACACCTTC. The encoded protein is CAWSRGPSHGYTF.

The chain couples TRBV6-5 to TRBJ2-7; TRBD2 is a possible D gene (6 bases). Germline loops: CDR1 MNHEY, CDR2 SVGAGI. With 6 bases removed from V and 6 bases from J, the gap between germline ends came to 15 bases. The CDR3 is made up of 13 amino acids. In nucleotides, the CDR3 is TGTGCCAGCAGACGGGCCTCCGGGGGCGAGCAGTACTTC. It yields the protein CASRRASGGEQYF.